Presented here are 32 T cell receptor beta chains from one specimen sequenced in a study of blood T cell repertoires in COVID-19. TCRdb keeps only in-frame clones here, not all; method: immunoSEQ multiplex PCR. In the table there are roughly 300,000 clones, approximately 84% of which are singletons. The sample taken for sequencing was peripheral blood. All receptors come from a human donor with COVID-19, enrolled during active disease. The donor label of this sample is uncertain.

The CDR3 loop reads CASSGGQGRHNEQFF. The CDR3 DNA reads as TGTGCCAGCAGCGGGGGGCAGGGCCGCCACAATGAGCAGTTCTTC. This chain links TRBV9 with TRBJ2-1; D possibly corresponds to TRBD1 (6 bases). Germline V gene lookup returns CDR1 SGDLS and CDR2 YYNGEE. There are 15 residues in the CDR3. Trimming cost V 3 bases and J 5 bases, with 15 bases left between them.

This clone was seen just once. Within the sample, other DNA sequences also encode this same CDR3. V gene TRBV28 combines with J gene TRBJ2-1, with TRBD2 matching over 9 bases. J gave up 9 bases and V 3 bases, and 6 bases lay outside the gene matches. CDR3 size: 14 residues. The V gene's germline CDR1 is MDHEN and CDR2 SYDVKM. The CDR3 loop reads CASSFSSGRGEQFF. CDR3 nucleotides: TGTGCCAGCAGTTTCAGTAGCGGGAGAGGTGAGCAGTTCTTC.

V and J are TRBV19 and TRBJ1-6; maybe TRBD1 (5 bases). The CDR3 spans 14 residues. The V gene's germline CDR1 is LNHDA and CDR2 SQIVND (reference sequence). Deletions cut 6 bases from V and 9 bases from J, with 15 bases between. The CDR3 nucleotides are TGTGCCAGTAGCTGGGGGGTATACGGTTCACCCCTCCACTTT. Its translation: CASSWGVYGSPLHF.

About this clone: Other DNA sequences in this specimen translate into the identical CDR3. The chain uses TRBV5-1 and TRBJ1-2; no reliable D call. Trimming stripped 0 bases from V and 1 base from J, with 4 bases between. The length of the CDR3 is 13 residues. Germline assignment: CDR1 SGHRS and CDR2 YFSETQ. CDR3 residues: CASSLGVNYGYTF. The CDR3 DNA follows: TGCGCCAGCAGCTTGGGAGTTAACTATGGCTACACCTTC.

V and J are TRBV7-9 and TRBJ1-6; possible D gene TRBD1, 5 bases. Looked up from germline, CDR1 is SEHNR and CDR2 is FQNEAQ (reference sequence). Trimming removed 1 base at V and 5 bases at J, with 15 bases between. The CDR3 extends over 17 amino acids. The CDR3 nucleotides read TGTGCCAGCAGCTTAGGGGGGGAGACAGACCATAATTCACCCCTCCACTTT. As protein: CASSLGGETDHNSPLHF.

The rearrangement links TRBV20-1 to TRBJ2-7; 8 bases match TRBD2. The CDR3 has 15 amino acids. The germline gives CDR1 DFQATT, CDR2 SNEGSKA (reference sequence). J was trimmed by 2 bases and V by 3 bases; bases with no gene match: 9. CDR3 in amino acids: CSASGGTRVAYEQYF. The CDR3 DNA sequence: TGCAGTGCTAGTGGAGGGACTAGGGTCGCCTACGAGCAGTACTTC.

The J gene is TRBJ1-6, the V gene TRBV5-1, with unresolved D. Germline lookup yields CDR1 SGHRS and CDR2 YFSETQ. V lost 4 bases and J lost 11, with 10 bases in between. The length of the CDR3 is 12 residues. The CDR3 sequence: CASSPGRPPLHF. The CDR3 nucleotides are TGCGCCAGCAGCCCTGGGCGCCCACCCCTCCACTTT.

This clone was picked up a small number of times. The chain recombines TRBV7-3 with TRBJ2-2; 11 positions agree with TRBD2. The CDR3 consists of 16 residues. Germline V lookup: CDR1 SGHTA, CDR2 FQGTGA. J was trimmed by 0 bases and V by 3 bases; bases with no gene match: 0. The CDR3 reads CASSLTSGANTGELFF. Written as DNA, the CDR3 is TGTGCCAGCAGCTTGACTAGCGGGGCGAACACCGGGGAGCTGTTTTTT.

This chain links TRBV5-1 with TRBJ2-2; 10 nucleotides align to TRBD2. The V gene end was trimmed by 0 bases and the J gene end by 2 bases; junction bases not matched to a gene: 7. Germline V lookup: CDR1 SGHRS, CDR2 YFSETQ. There are 18 residues in the CDR3. Written as DNA, the CDR3 is TGCGCCAGCAGCTTGGGTCCTAGCGGGAGTTCTAACACCGGGGAGCTGTTTTTT. Encoded protein: CASSLGPSGSSNTGELFF.

Comment on this clone: Other DNA sequences in the same sample also yield this CDR3. This chain connects TRBV5-1 to TRBJ2-1, with TRBD2 identical over 9 bases. The junction had 2 bases not matched to a gene; V was cut back by 3 bases and J by 1 base. From germline, CDR1 is SGHRS and CDR2 YFSETQ. There are 15 residues in the CDR3. This CDR3 is CASSSTSGSYNEQFF. The CDR3 DNA follows: TGCGCCAGCAGCTCGACTAGCGGTTCCTACAATGAGCAGTTCTTC.

This clone has only one observation. For the CDR3, the DNA is TGTGCCAGCAGTCAGACCCTAGCGGGAGGGGCAGATACGCAGTATTTT. Protein product: CASSQTLAGGADTQYF. The rearrangement links TRBV6-2 or TRBV6-3 to TRBJ2-3; TRBD2 matches at 12 bases. Germline trimming cut 5 bases from V and 4 bases from J; bases unmatched to any gene: 7. The CDR3 is 16 amino acids. Germline CDR1 and CDR2: MNHEY and SVGEGT.

The chain employs TRBV6-1 and TRBJ1-2; TRBD1 matches at 7 bases. V shed 3 bases, J shed 5 bases, and the junction held 12 bases outside the gene matches. There are 16 residues in the CDR3. Germline loops: CDR1 MNHNS, CDR2 SASEGT. CDR3 amino acids: CASSEGQRWARYGYTF. CDR3 sequence (DNA): TGTGCCAGCAGTGAGGGACAGCGCTGGGCCAGATATGGCTACACCTTC.

The chain has TRBV9 and TRBJ2-1, with TRBD2 matching 7 bases. Trimming cost V 6 bases and J 4 bases; bases outside gene matches: 13. The CDR3 sequence is 16 residues long. Germline assignment: CDR1 SGDLS and CDR2 YYNGEE. The CDR3 DNA follows: TGTGCCAGCACCCCCCCTTGGGGGGGGATTTACAATGAGCAGTTCTTC. Its translation is CASTPPWGGIYNEQFF.

The chain uses TRBV5-1 and TRBJ2-7, with 9 bases that match TRBD2. V was clipped by 1 base and J by 4 bases; unmatched bases: 18. The CDR3 is 19 residues long. Germline V CDR1 and CDR2: SGHRS, YFSETQ. CDR3 in DNA: TGCGCCAGCAGCTTGAACCCTGCTAGCGGGATGGTGGGGGCGTACGAGCAGTACTTC. Translation: CASSLNPASGMVGAYEQYF.

The V and J genes are TRBV7-9 and TRBJ1-2, with unresolved D. The V end lost 1 base, the J end lost 4 bases, and 7 bases lay between the germline ends. Germline assignment: CDR1 SEHNR and CDR2 FQNEAQ (reference sequence). This CDR3 is 13 amino acids long. The CDR3 reads CASSLVQFYGYTF. CDR3 DNA: TGTGCCAGCAGCTTAGTACAGTTCTATGGCTACACCTTC.

This chain connects TRBV25-1 to TRBJ1-2; possibly TRBD1 for D (6 bases). This CDR3 is 13 amino acids long. Per germline, CDR1 MGHDK and CDR2 SYGVNS. V was clipped by 5 bases and J by 6 bases, with 13 bases between them. This chain's CDR3 is CASSNRGIDGYTF. The DNA of the CDR3 is TGTGCCAGCAGTAATAGGGGGATTGATGGCTACACCTTC.

The chain joins TRBV7-2 to TRBJ1-2; no firm D call. Trimming removed 1 base at V and 2 bases at J, with 8 bases between. Looked up from germline, CDR1 is SGHTA and CDR2 is FQGNSA. The CDR3 loop spans 14 amino acids. The chain's CDR3 is CASSLGGRNYGYTF. CDR3 nucleotide sequence: TGTGCCAGCAGCTTAGGCGGCCGAAACTATGGCTACACCTTC.

This clone has only one observation. The chain has TRBV11-2 and TRBJ2-1; 8 positions agree with TRBD2. V lost 4 bases and J lost 0; bases outside the gene matches: 5. The CDR3 consists of 16 residues. Per germline, CDR1 SGHAT and CDR2 FQNNGV. The CDR3 DNA follows: TGTGCCAGCAGCTCTTTAGCGGGAAGCTCCTACAATGAGCAGTTCTTC. Translating it yields CASSSLAGSSYNEQFF.

V and J are TRBV28 and TRBJ1-2; D is ambiguous. V dropped 5 bases and J dropped 8 bases, with 12 bases sitting between them. This CDR3 contains 12 residues. The V gene's germline CDR1 is MDHEN and CDR2 SYDVKM. CDR3 sequence: CASSVPGRGYTF. The CDR3 coding sequence is TGTGCCAGCAGTGTACCCGGGAGAGGCTACACCTTC.

The chain recombines TRBV5-5 with TRBJ2-1; D is possibly TRBD2 (5 bases). The V gene's germline CDR1 is SGHKS and CDR2 YYEKEE (reference sequence). The V end lost 4 bases, the J end lost 0 bases, and 14 bases lay between the germline ends. The CDR3 is 16 amino acids. The CDR3 DNA sequence: TGTGCCAGCAGCCTCCGAGCGGAGAGCTCCTACAATGAGCAGTTCTTC. Translating gives CASSLRAESSYNEQFF.

This clone was seen ten or more times. This rearrangement joins TRBV5-6 to TRBJ2-3; the match to TRBD2 covers 13 bases. The J segment lost 8 bases and the V segment lost 1 base, leaving 4 bases of the junction unmatched. Germline assignment: CDR1 SGHDT and CDR2 YYEEEE. The CDR3 runs 15 residues. The CDR3 nucleotides are TGTGCCAGCAGCTTGATACTAGCGGGAGGGTTTACGCAGTATTTT. Amino acids: CASSLILAGGFTQYF.

The V gene is TRBV10-3, the J gene TRBJ1-2; unclear D gene. Germline CDR1 ENHRY, CDR2 SYGVKD. The CDR3 spans 14 residues. Trimming left V 2 bases short and J 4 bases short, with 11 bases between. CDR3 amino acids: CAISELGDTYGYTF. DNA of the CDR3: TGTGCCATCAGTGAGCTTGGCGACACCTATGGCTACACCTTC.

The rearrangement joins TRBV15 to TRBJ2-4; D gene uncertain. The CDR3 is made up of 18 amino acids. V was pared by 0 bases and J by 0 bases, with 15 bases between. Germline CDR1 reads LNHNV; CDR2 reads YYDKDF (reference sequence). The CDR3 reads CATSRETADRLAKNIQYF. DNA of the CDR3: TGTGCCACCAGCAGAGAAACGGCAGACCGACTAGCCAAAAACATTCAGTACTTC.

The chain combines TRBV18 with TRBJ1-2; 10 bases match TRBD1. CDR1 is KGHSH, CDR2 LQKENI, per germline. The CDR3 has 15 residues. V lost 6 bases and J lost 3; bases outside the gene matches: 7. The CDR3 bases are TGTGCCAGCTCCCTACGCGGGACAGGGGACTATGGCTACACCTTC. Its translation: CASSLRGTGDYGYTF.

This clone was detected a few times. The chain couples TRBV5-1 to TRBJ1-4, with 8 positions matching TRBD1. Germline CDR1 SGHRS, CDR2 YFSETQ. The CDR3 runs 16 residues. J was trimmed by 7 bases and V by 4 bases; bases with no gene match: 12. In nucleotides, the CDR3 is TGCGCCAGCAGCCGCGAGCAGGGGGCTTGGGGTGAAAAACTGTTTTTT. It translates to CASSREQGAWGEKLFF.

The rearrangement uses TRBV11-3 and TRBJ2-3; D possibly corresponds to TRBD1 (6 bases). Trimming removed 5 bases from V and 4 bases from J, with 16 bases in between. The germline V gene encodes CDR1 SGHNT and CDR2 YENEEA. CDR3 size: 15 residues. CDR3 in DNA: TGTGCCAGCAGCCTACGGGACACCGGCGCAGATACGCAGTATTTT. This sequence encodes CASSLRDTGADTQYF. Looking up the rest from reference TRBV11-3 and TRBJ2-3 gives the full variable domain: EAGVVQSPRYKIIEKKQPVAFWCNPISGHNTLYWYLQNLGQGPELLIRYENEEAVDDSQLPKDRFSAERLKGVDSTLKIQPAELGDSAVYLCASSLRDTGADTQYFGPGTRLTVL.

The chain is built from TRBV27 and TRBJ1-6; 7 bases align to TRBD1. V lost 6 bases and J lost 10; bases outside the gene matches: 15. This CDR3 spans 16 amino acids. In germline, CDR1 is MNHEY, CDR2 SMNVEV (reference sequence). The CDR3 DNA reads as TGTGCCAGCAGCCCCGCTTGGAGGGGGCATCGATCACCCCTCCACTTT. The encoded protein is CASSPAWRGHRSPLHF.

J is TRBJ1-1 and V is TRBV15, with D unresolved. This CDR3 comprises 16 residues. V was shortened by 0 bases and J by 4 bases, with 15 bases between the two germline ends. Germline V CDR1 and CDR2: LNHNV, YYDKDF (reference sequence). This CDR3 is CATSRDLSAGSTEAFF. DNA for the CDR3: TGTGCCACCAGCAGAGATCTTTCCGCGGGGAGCACTGAAGCTTTCTTT.

The gene calls are TRBV12-5 and TRBJ1-5, with 7 positions matching TRBD1. Germline CDR1 is LGHNT and CDR2 is FRNRAP. With V trimmed by 5 bases and J by 2 bases, 6 bases remained unmatched. This CDR3 is 15 amino acids long. Here the CDR3 reads CASGLDREGNQPQHF. As DNA, the CDR3 is TGTGCTAGTGGTCTAGACAGGGAGGGCAATCAGCCCCAGCATTTT.

The V and J genes are TRBV28 and TRBJ2-1, with D unresolved. CDR1 is MDHEN and CDR2 is SYDVKM in the germline V gene. The CDR3 runs to 13 residues. V lost 11 bases to trimming and J lost 3 bases, with 14 bases between them. The CDR3 DNA reads as TGTGCCCGCCCCCCACAAGACTACAATGAGCAGTTCTTC. Encoded protein: CARPPQDYNEQFF.

This chain connects TRBV19 to TRBJ2-7; TRBD1 aligns across 10 bases. Germline CDR1 LNHDA, CDR2 SQIVND (reference sequence). The CDR3 has 15 residues. Trimming took 5 bases from V and 3 from J; bases not matched to a gene: 7. For the CDR3, the DNA is TGTGCCAGTAGTGGGACAGGGGATCCCTACTACGAGCAGTACTTC. The encoded protein is CASSGTGDPYYEQYF.

V gene TRBV11-2 combines with J gene TRBJ1-5; perhaps TRBD1 as D (6 bases). Germline CDR1 and CDR2: SGHAT and FQNNGV. CDR3 length equals 14 residues. Trimming took off 1 base at V and 6 bases at J, with 10 bases between the two ends. This CDR3 is CASSLAGAGQPQHF. The CDR3 nucleotides read TGTGCCAGCAGCTTAGCAGGGGCAGGTCAGCCCCAGCATTTT.